The 28 T cell receptor beta chains presented below share a single source sample, sequenced in a study of cytomegalovirus exposure and HLA in healthy donors. Data came from immunoSEQ multiplex PCR; TCRdb stores just in-frame clones and leaves some out. This sample has some 240,000 clones, with over 75% found just once. The specimen sequenced was PBMCs. These receptors all come from a woman aged 18 to 35 in good health and CMV-seropositive.

The chain carries TRBV10-1 and TRBJ2-3; TRBD2 matches 7 bases. With 5 bases clipped from V and 0 bases from J, the junction kept 5 bases outside the gene matches. Germline CDR1 WNHNN, CDR2 SYGVQD (reference sequence). The CDR3 totals 15 residues. Here the CDR3 DNA reads TGCGCCAGCAGTTCTAGCGGAATAAGCACAGATACGCAGTATTTT. It specifies CASSSSGISTDTQYF.

The chain uses TRBV2 and TRBJ1-5; TRBD1 aligns across 9 bases. CDR3 size: 15 residues. Per germline, CDR1 SNHLY and CDR2 FYNNEI. Germline trimming cut 6 bases from V and 1 base from J; bases unmatched to any gene: 4. This CDR3 is CASSEDRGSNQPQHF. CDR3 nucleotides: TGTGCCAGCAGCGAGGACAGGGGCAGCAATCAGCCCCAGCATTTT. Variable domain in full (rest from reference TRBV2 and TRBJ1-5): EPEVTQTPSHQVTQMGQEVILRCVPISNHLYFYWYRQILGQKVEFLVSFYNNEISEKSEIFDDQFSVERPDGSNFTLKIRSTKLEDSAMYFCASSEDRGSNQPQHFGDGTRLSIL.

The table lists this clone with a few counts. The gene calls are TRBV14 and TRBJ1-1; TRBD1 agrees at 8 bases. Germline trimming cut 4 bases from V and 0 bases from J; bases unmatched to any gene: 4. Germline V CDR1 and CDR2: SGHDN, FVKESK. The CDR3 is made up of 15 amino acids. This chain's CDR3 is CASSPLGQVNTEAFF. As DNA, the CDR3 is TGTGCCAGCAGCCCCCTGGGACAGGTGAACACTGAAGCTTTCTTT.

The V and J genes are TRBV5-1 and TRBJ1-2; D is undetermined. Trimming left V 0 bases short and J 8 bases short, with 8 bases between. CDR3 length: 12 residues. Germline V lookup: CDR1 SGHRS, CDR2 YFSETQ. The chain's CDR3 is CASSLVGGGYTF. The CDR3 DNA reads TGCGCCAGCAGCTTGGTAGGAGGAGGCTACACCTTC.

This chain uses TRBV5-1 with TRBJ2-7; D might be TRBD2 (5 bases). The CDR3 consists of 14 residues. The V end was cut by 2 bases, the J end by 4 bases, with 13 bases between. Germline lookup yields CDR1 SGHRS and CDR2 YFSETQ. The CDR3 DNA reads as TGCGCCAGCAGCTTTCGAGGGCGAGGGTACGAGCAGTACTTC. Translation gives CASSFRGRGYEQYF.

V usage is TRBV6-5 and J usage is TRBJ1-4; 9 bases align to TRBD1. J gave up 5 bases and V 6 bases, and 4 bases lay outside the gene matches. The germline V gene has CDR1 MNHEY and CDR2 SVGAGI. There are 14 residues in the CDR3. The CDR3 DNA sequence: TGTGCCAGCAGGGACAGGGGCGGAAATGAAAAACTGTTTTTT. Amino acid sequence: CASRDRGGNEKLFF.

The chain recombines TRBV5-5 with TRBJ2-7; the match to TRBD1 covers 7 bases. The CDR3 covers 14 residues. Germline CDR1 is SGHKS and CDR2 is YYEKEE (reference sequence). V was pared by 4 bases and J by 7 bases, with 11 bases of the junction left unmatched. The CDR3 spells CASSMLDREVEQYF. The CDR3 coding sequence is TGTGCCAGCAGCATGCTCGACAGGGAAGTGGAGCAGTACTTC.

The rearrangement links TRBV19 to TRBJ1-2; 8 bases fit TRBD1. This CDR3 spans 16 amino acids. The V and J ends lost 1 base and 7 bases, in that order; junction bases with no gene match: 11. Germline V gene sequence: CDR1 LNHDA, CDR2 SQIVND (reference sequence). CDR3 protein: CASSIARTGWASGYTF. In DNA form, the CDR3 reads TGTGCCAGTAGTATAGCCCGGACAGGGTGGGCTTCTGGCTACACCTTC.

J is TRBJ1-2 and V is TRBV6-5, with 7 positions matching TRBD1. Germline V gene sequence: CDR1 MNHEY, CDR2 SVGAGI. The CDR3 consists of 14 residues. V lost 6 bases, J lost 3 bases, and 7 bases stayed unmatched. CDR3 DNA: TGTGCCAGCAGCCCGGGAGGGGGCTACTATGGCTACACCTTC. It encodes CASSPGGGYYGYTF.

V gene TRBV7-2 combines with J gene TRBJ2-5; 7 bases are shared with TRBD1. In germline, CDR1 is SGHTA, CDR2 FQGNSA. CDR3 length equals 13 residues. V shed 4 bases and J 4 bases; nucleotides not matched to a gene: 3. CDR3 sequence reads: CASSYDRAETQYF. CDR3 coding DNA: TGTGCCAGCAGCTACGACAGGGCAGAGACCCAGTACTTC.

This chain links TRBV5-4 with TRBJ1-4; D unclear. Germline V lookup: CDR1 SGHNT, CDR2 YYREEE (reference sequence). The CDR3 loop spans 14 amino acids. With 0 bases removed from V and 8 bases from J, the gap between germline ends came to 11 bases. The CDR3 coding sequence is TGTGCCAGCAGCTTGGCGGGGATCCCCGAAAAACTGTTTTTT. This translates into CASSLAGIPEKLFF.

The chain uses TRBV4-1 and TRBJ1-4; no clear D. The CDR3 length is 15 residues. Germline CDR1 reads MGHRA; CDR2 reads YSYEKL. V was trimmed by 2 bases and J by 7 bases, leaving 14 bases between them. CDR3 bases: TGCGCCAGCAGCCAACTTTCTAAGCGGGGTGAAAAACTGTTTTTT. Its protein is CASSQLSKRGEKLFF.

This clone was seen once. The rearrangement links TRBV2 to TRBJ2-7; 8 bases agree with TRBD1. J was trimmed by 0 bases and V by 6 bases; bases with no gene match: 10. The CDR3 spans 16 residues. CDR1 is SNHLY, CDR2 FYNNEI, per germline. Here the CDR3 reads CASRRFSQGASYEQYF. In DNA, the CDR3 is TGTGCCAGCAGGAGGTTTAGCCAGGGGGCCTCCTACGAGCAGTACTTC.

The gene calls are TRBV10-3 and TRBJ1-1; perhaps TRBD1 as D (5 bases). Germline CDR1 reads ENHRY; CDR2 reads SYGVKD. The V gene lost 1 base and the J gene lost 6 bases, with 12 bases spanning the gap. The CDR3 has 14 amino acids. CDR3 in amino acids: CAISEFIGVSEAFF. The CDR3 DNA is TGTGCCATCAGTGAGTTCATAGGGGTGTCTGAAGCTTTCTTT.

V usage is TRBV2 and J usage is TRBJ1-2, with 8 bases identical to TRBD1. The germline V gene encodes CDR1 SNHLY and CDR2 FYNNEI. Losses at the gene ends were 3 bases for V and 8 bases for J; bases not matched to a gene: 8. The CDR3 runs 14 residues. The chain's CDR3 is CASSEDDRGGGYTF. The DNA of the CDR3 is TGTGCCAGCAGTGAGGATGACAGGGGAGGAGGCTACACCTTC.

This sequence joins TRBV9 and TRBJ1-2; D remains unclear. CDR3 length: 15 residues. Germline V gene sequence: CDR1 SGDLS, CDR2 YYNGEE. Trimming took 5 bases from V and 4 from J, leaving 18 bases between them. CDR3 coding DNA: TGTGCCAGCAGTGAAAATACCGGCGGAATCTATGGCTACACCTTC. Translated: CASSENTGGIYGYTF.

Written as DNA, the CDR3 is TGTGCCAGCAGCTTAGCTTCACAGGGCTATGGCTACACCTTC. Translated, it gives CASSLASQGYGYTF. The chain recombines TRBV7-9 with TRBJ1-2; tentatively, D is TRBD1 (6 bases). Germline CDR1 and CDR2: SEHNR and FQNEAQ (reference sequence). With 0 bases removed from V and 4 bases from J, the gap between germline ends came to 9 bases. The CDR3 sequence is 14 residues long.

The rearrangement joins TRBV7-9 to TRBJ2-7, with D uncertain. V was trimmed by 1 base and J by 7 bases, leaving 14 bases between them. This CDR3 has 14 residues. From germline, CDR1 is SEHNR and CDR2 FQNEAQ (reference sequence). CDR3 sequence reads: CASSLDPISGEQYF. The CDR3 DNA sequence: TGTGCCAGCAGCTTAGATCCGATCTCGGGTGAGCAGTACTTC.

V gene TRBV11-2 combines with J gene TRBJ1-3; D might be TRBD1 (6 bases). The CDR3 is 14 amino acids. Looked up from germline, CDR1 is SGHAT and CDR2 is FQNNGV. V lost 5 bases and J 4 bases, leaving 12 bases between the germline ends. CDR3 sequence: CASSLRTVGNTIYF. The CDR3 nucleotides are TGTGCCAGCAGCCTTAGGACAGTCGGAAACACCATATATTTT.

The gene calls are TRBV27 and TRBJ2-2; D is unclear. Trimming stripped 2 bases from V and 3 bases from J, with 7 bases between. Germline CDR1 reads MNHEY; CDR2 reads SMNVEV (reference sequence). The CDR3 is 14 residues long. Here the CDR3 DNA reads TGTGCCAGCAGTTTACGGGTAGACACCGGGGAGCTGTTTTTT. Translating gives CASSLRVDTGELFF.

The count of this clone is one. This sequence joins TRBV6-5 and TRBJ2-7; 8 positions match TRBD2. The V gene end was trimmed by 3 bases and the J gene end by 4 bases; junction bases not matched to a gene: 5. The germline CDR1 and CDR2 sequences are MNHEY and SVGAGI. The CDR3 covers 14 residues. DNA for the CDR3: TGTGCCAGCAGTTATGCTAGCGGGCCTTACGAGCAGTACTTC. Protein sequence: CASSYASGPYEQYF.

V usage is TRBV16 and J usage is TRBJ2-1; D is unresolved. Germline V CDR1 and CDR2: KGHSY, FQNENV. Trimming cost V 3 bases and J 3 bases, with 6 bases left between them. The CDR3 loop spans 13 amino acids. For the CDR3, the DNA is TGTGCCAGCAGCCACACTGACTACAATGAGCAGTTCTTC. Translation: CASSHTDYNEQFF. Drawing the rest from reference TRBV16 and TRBJ2-1, the complete variable domain is GEEVAQTPKHLVRGEGQKAKLYCAPIKGHSYVFWYQQVLKNEFKFLISFQNENVFDETGMPKERFSAKCLPNSPCSLEIQATKLEDSAVYFCASSHTDYNEQFFGPGTRLTVL.

The chain has TRBV7-3 and TRBJ2-2, with D uncertain. The CDR3 runs to 13 residues. The V gene's germline CDR1 is SGHTA and CDR2 FQGTGA. Between the trimmed V and J ends, which lost 6 bases and 7 bases, there was a span of 12 bases. The CDR3 here is CASSSDLNGELFF. CDR3 bases: TGTGCCAGCAGTTCCGACTTAAACGGGGAGCTGTTTTTT. The complete variable domain, with remaining parts taken from reference TRBV7-3 and TRBJ2-2, reads GAGVSQTPSNKVTEKGKYVELRCDPISGHTALYWYRQSLGQGPEFLIYFQGTGAADDSGLPNDRFFAVRPEGSVSTLKIQRTERGDSAVYLCASSSDLNGELFFGEGSRLTVL.

This clone was seen a handful of times. The chain has TRBV7-3 and TRBJ2-2; TRBD1 is a possible D gene (5 bases). The CDR3 totals 16 residues. Between the trimmed V and J ends, which lost 4 bases and 1 base, there was a span of 13 bases. The germline gives CDR1 SGHTA, CDR2 FQGTGA. Here the CDR3 reads CASSSRAGMNTGELFF. As DNA, the CDR3 is TGTGCCAGCAGCTCAAGAGCAGGGATGAACACCGGGGAGCTGTTTTTT.

This clone was detected once. The chain uses TRBV30 and TRBJ2-2; possible D gene TRBD2, 6 bases. V was pared by 4 bases and J by 5 bases, with 14 bases between. This CDR3 has 14 residues. Germline loops: CDR1 GTSNPN, CDR2 SVGIG (reference sequence). The CDR3 loop reads CAWTLAGLTGELFF. The CDR3 DNA reads TGTGCCTGGACCTTGGCGGGGTTAACCGGGGAGCTGTTTTTT.

This rearrangement joins TRBV28 to TRBJ2-7; possibly TRBD1 for D (6 bases). Germline values: CDR1 MDHEN, CDR2 SYDVKM. V gave up 5 bases and J gave up 2 bases, with 16 bases separating them. The length of the CDR3 is 15 residues. The CDR3 region is CASSPRGAVTYEQYF. CDR3 bases: TGTGCCAGCAGTCCCAGGGGCGCCGTTACCTACGAGCAGTACTTC.

CDR3 DNA: TGTGCCAGCAGCTTAGATGACCTCCGGGGAGCTTTCTTT. Protein sequence: CASSLDDLRGAFF. V and J are TRBV7-9 and TRBJ1-1; D is uncertain. Trimming left V 1 base short and J 10 bases short, with 13 bases between. Germline assignment: CDR1 SEHNR and CDR2 FQNEAQ (reference sequence). This CDR3 comprises 13 residues. The full variable domain, completed using reference TRBV7-9 and TRBJ1-1, is DTGVSQNPRHKITKRGQNVTFRCDPISEHNRLYWYRQTLGQGPEFLTYFQNEAQLEKSRLLSDRFSAERPKGSFSTLEIQRTEQGDSAMYLCASSLDDLRGAFFGQGTRLTVV.

This clone has just a few counts. The chain is built from TRBV20-1 and TRBJ1-4; no clear D. The germline V gene has CDR1 DFQATT and CDR2 SNEGSKA (reference sequence). Trimming left V 2 bases short and J 8 bases short, with 6 bases between. The CDR3 has 11 amino acids. DNA for the CDR3: TGCAGTGCTAGACATCAGGAAAAACTGTTTTTT. As protein: CSARHQEKLFF.